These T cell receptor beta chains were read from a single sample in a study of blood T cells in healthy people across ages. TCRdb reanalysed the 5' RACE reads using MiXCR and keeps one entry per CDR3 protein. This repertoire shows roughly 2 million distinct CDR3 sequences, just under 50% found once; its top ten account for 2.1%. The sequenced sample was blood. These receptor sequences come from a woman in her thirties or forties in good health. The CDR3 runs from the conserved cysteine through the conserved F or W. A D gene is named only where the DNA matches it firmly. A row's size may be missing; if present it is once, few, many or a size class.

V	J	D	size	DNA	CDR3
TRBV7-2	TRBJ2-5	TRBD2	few	TGTGCCAGCAGCCCGACTAGCTCTTTTGAGACCCAGTACTTC	CASSPTSSFETQYF
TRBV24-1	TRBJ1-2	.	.	TGTGCCACCAGTGATAATACAGGCTATGGCTACACCTTC	CATSDNTGYGYTF
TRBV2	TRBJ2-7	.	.	TGTGCCAGCAGAGAACAGGGCCCGTCCTACGAGCAGTACTTC	CASREQGPSYEQYF
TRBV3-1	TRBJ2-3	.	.	TGTGCCAGCAGCCTGCGGACACAACCAAGCACAGATACGCAGTATTTT	CASSLRTQPSTDTQYF
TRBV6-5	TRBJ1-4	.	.	TGTGCCAGCAGGGGGATGGGGGCCCGTAATGAAAAACTGTTTTTT	CASRGMGARNEKLFF
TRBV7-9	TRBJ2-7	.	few	TGTGCCAGCAGCCCACAGGGCCGGGTATTATACGAGCAGTACTTC	CASSPQGRVLYEQYF
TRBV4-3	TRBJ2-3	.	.	TGCGCCAGCAGCCAAGGGGGACAGGGCCGAGCGGGGGAGTATTTT	CASSQGGQGRAGEYF
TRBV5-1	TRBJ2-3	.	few	TGCGCCAGCAGCCTACATGGCACAGATACGCAGTATTTT	CASSLHGTDTQYF
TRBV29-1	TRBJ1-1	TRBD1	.	TGCAGCGCCCAGGGGGGCCCTGAAGCTTTCTTT	CSAQGGPEAFF
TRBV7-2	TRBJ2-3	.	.	TGTGCCAGCAGAACCCTTATGAGCAGCACAGATACGCAGTATTTT	CASRTLMSSTDTQYF
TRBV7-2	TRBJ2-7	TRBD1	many	TGTGCCAGCAGCCTGCTGACAGGGAGCTCCTACGAGCAGTACTTC	CASSLLTGSSYEQYF
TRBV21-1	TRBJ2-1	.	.	TGTGCCAACCTTCCGACGAGTGAGCAGTTCTTC	CANLPTSEQFF
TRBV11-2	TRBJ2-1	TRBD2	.	TGTGCCAGCAGCTTAGGTAGCGGGGGGGCCTTTAACAATGAGCAGTTCTTC	CASSLGSGGAFNNEQFF
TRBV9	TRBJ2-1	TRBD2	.	TGTGCCAGCAGCGTAGCCGGCGGGGGGCAAGGCCATGAGCAGTTCTTC	CASSVAGGGQGHEQFF
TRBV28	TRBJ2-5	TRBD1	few	TGTGCCAGCAGTTTATCCGGGACAGGGCGGAGAGAGACCCAGTACTTC	CASSLSGTGRRETQYF
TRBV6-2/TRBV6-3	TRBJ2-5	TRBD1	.	TGTGCCAGCAGTACTTGGACAGGGGGCCAACAAGAGACCCAGTACTTC	CASSTWTGGQQETQYF
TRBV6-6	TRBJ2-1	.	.	TGTGCCAGCAGTTACGGTAGGGCCCGCGGGAATGAGCAGTTCTTC	CASSYGRARGNEQFF
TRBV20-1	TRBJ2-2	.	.	TGCAGTGCCAAAAAGCGGGCGGCCACCGGGGAGCTGTTTTTT	CSAKKRAATGELFF
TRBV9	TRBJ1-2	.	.	TGTGCCAGCAGCACACTAAGTGGAAGCGGCTACACCTTC	CASSTLSGSGYTF
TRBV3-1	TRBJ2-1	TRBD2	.	TGTGCCAGCAGCAAGACTAGCGGGGGGGCCGGATGGATCAATGAGCAGTTCTTC	CASSKTSGGAGWINEQFF
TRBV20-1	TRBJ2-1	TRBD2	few	TGCAGTGCTAGGCCCAGCGGGAGGGCCTACAATGAGCAGTTCTTC	CSARPSGRAYNEQFF
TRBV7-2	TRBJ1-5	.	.	TGTGCCAGCAGCTTAGCAATGGGGCATCAGCCCCAGCATTTT	CASSLAMGHQPQHF
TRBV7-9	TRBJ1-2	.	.	TGTGCCAGCAGGTGGGATGGGCAGGAAGGCGGCTACACCTTC	CASRWDGQEGGYTF
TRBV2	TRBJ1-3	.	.	TGTGCCAGCAGTGAAGCGAGTTACTCTGGAAACACCATATATTTT	CASSEASYSGNTIYF
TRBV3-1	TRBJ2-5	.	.	TGTGCCAGCAGCCACATCATACAAGAGACCCAGTACTTC	CASSHIIQETQYF
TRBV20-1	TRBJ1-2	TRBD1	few	TGCAGTGCCTTTACGCGAAGCAGGGGGCAGGGCTATGGCTACACCTTC	CSAFTRSRGQGYGYTF
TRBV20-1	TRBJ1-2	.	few	TGCAGCGCTAATAAGGACAACACTAACTATGGCTACACCTTC	CSANKDNTNYGYTF
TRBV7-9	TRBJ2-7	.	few	TGTGCCAGCAGTTTACCCCCGGGCTACGAGCAGTACTTC	CASSLPPGYEQYF
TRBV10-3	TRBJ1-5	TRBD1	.	TGTGCCGTCCCTGGGGACAGGCCGAGGGGAAATCAGCCCCAGCATTTT	CAVPGDRPRGNQPQHF
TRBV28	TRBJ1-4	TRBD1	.	TGTGCCAGCCAAACGGACAGGCTGGATGAAAAACTGTTTTTT	CASQTDRLDEKLFF
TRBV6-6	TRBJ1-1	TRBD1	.	TGTGCCAGCACCCACGAAGGGGGCTCAAACACTGAAGCTTTCTTT	CASTHEGGSNTEAFF
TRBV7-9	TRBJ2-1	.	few	TGTGCCAGCAGTCAACCTCGGCAGGGCTCCTACAATGAGCAGTTCTTC	CASSQPRQGSYNEQFF
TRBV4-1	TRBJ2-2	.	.	TGCGCCAGCAGCCAAGAAAGGGGAGGTTCGAACACCGGGGAGCTGTTTTTT	CASSQERGGSNTGELFF
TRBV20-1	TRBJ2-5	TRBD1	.	TGCAGTGCCCCGGGACAGGGATCCGAGACCCAGTACTTC	CSAPGQGSETQYF
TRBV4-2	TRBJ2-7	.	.	TGTGCCAGCAGCCAAGATTGGGAGCAGTACTTC	CASSQDWEQYF
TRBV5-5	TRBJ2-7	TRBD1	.	TGTGCCAGCAGCCAAACGGGACAGGGACCCTACGAGCAGTACTTT	CASSQTGQGPYEQYF
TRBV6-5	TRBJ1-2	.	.	TGTGCCAGCAGCAACAGGGCTAACTATGGCTACACCTTC	CASSNRANYGYTF
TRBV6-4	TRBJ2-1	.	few	TGTGCCAGCAGTTTAGAAGGGGGAAATGAGCAGTTCTTC	CASSLEGGNEQFF
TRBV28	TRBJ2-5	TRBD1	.	TGTGCCAGCAGAGCAGGGGGAGCAGGGGAGACCCAGTACTTC	CASRAGGAGETQYF
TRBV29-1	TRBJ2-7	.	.	TGCAGCATTGAGCCAGATAGCTCCTACGAGCAGTACTTC	CSIEPDSSYEQYF
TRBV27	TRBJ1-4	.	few	TGTGCCAGCAGGGTGTCAACTAATGAAAAACTGTTTTTT	CASRVSTNEKLFF
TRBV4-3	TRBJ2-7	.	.	TGCGCCAGCAGCCAAGAATGGGGGGCGCGGTACGAGCAGTACTTC	CASSQEWGARYEQYF
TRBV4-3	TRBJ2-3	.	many	TGCGCCAGCAGCCAAGGACAGAGTACAGATACGCAGTATTTT	CASSQGQSTDTQYF
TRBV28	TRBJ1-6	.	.	TGTGCCAGCAGCCTAGCGGGTTATTCCTATAATTCACCCCTCCACTTT	CASSLAGYSYNSPLHF
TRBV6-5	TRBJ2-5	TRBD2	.	TGTGCCAGCAGTTACTCGGGGGATTGGGCTAGCGGGGGGTACCAAGAGACCCAGTACTTC	CASSYSGDWASGGYQETQYF
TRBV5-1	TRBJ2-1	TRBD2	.	TGCGCCAGCAGCTTGGATGCGGGGGGGTCAAATGAGCAGTTCTTC	CASSLDAGGSNEQFF
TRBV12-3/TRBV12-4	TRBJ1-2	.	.	TGTGCCAGCAGTCCCAACCGCTGGGGGAATAACTATGGCTACACCTTC	CASSPNRWGNNYGYTF
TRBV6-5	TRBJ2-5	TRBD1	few	TGTGCCAGCAGCAACGGACAGGGACAGACCCAGTACTTC	CASSNGQGQTQYF
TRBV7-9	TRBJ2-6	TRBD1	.	TGTGCCAGCAGCTTTGATCGGACAGGGGTCGCTGGGGCCAACGTCCTGACTTTC	CASSFDRTGVAGANVLTF